This T cell receptor beta chain stems from a study of CD8 T cells in Susac syndrome. In blood CD8+ and CD4+ T cells, TCR beta underwent sequencing. CDR1 is SEHNR and CDR2 is FQNEAQ in the germline V gene (reference sequence). Trimming stripped 2 bases from V and 5 bases from J, with 7 bases between. The CDR3 runs to 12 residues. Regarding this clonotype: The antigen is not known.

RNA was extracted with the RNeasy kit, and a quantity of roughly 0.5 to 1 ug was reverse transcribed using random hexamers. Coverage of TCR beta CDR3 amplification by immunoSEQ multiplex PCR extended to 54 Vbeta and 13 Jbeta. TCRdb re-analysed the immunoSEQ multiplex PCR reads in MiXCR, keeping a single row per CDR3 protein. The data contain about 300,000 distinct CDR3 sequences, around 91% of them singletons. The study's findings and limits: The study's TCR sequencing and HLA analysis covered a relatively small number of individuals, and the study acknowledged this.

Sequencing input: CD8+ T cells from PBMCs. The genes are TRBV7-9 and TRBJ2-7; D ambiguous. The TCR comes from a human donor with multiple sclerosis. The CDR3 region is CASSLLADEQYF. In DNA form, the CDR3 reads TGTGCCAGCAGCTTATTGGCTGACGAGCAGTACTTC.